A selection of T cell receptor beta chains follows, all from one sample in a study of long-term antiretroviral therapy in people with HIV. Profiled with immunoSEQ multiplex PCR; TCRdb holds only in-frame clones, not every one. This table holds 30,000 to 35,000 clones, 60% to 75% found once. The sequencing used unsorted PBMCs, collected 3 years after starting antiretroviral therapy. The receptor set was obtained from a man in his fifties or sixties with HIV. Both conserved end residues are part of each CDR3. A D gene is named only where the DNA matches it firmly. Clone size, where shown, is once, few, many, or a class for clones that have expanded.

clone size: once; J gene: TRBJ2-3; D gene: TRBD1; V gene: TRBV18; CDR3 DNA: TGTGCCAGCTCACCTTGGACAGGGGAAGATGGTACGCAGTATTTT; CDR3 protein: CASSPWTGEDGTQYF
clone size: .; J gene: TRBJ2-7; D gene: .; V gene: TRBV10-1; CDR3 DNA: TGCGCCAGCCCGTACGAGCAGTACTTC; CDR3 protein: CASPYEQYF
clone size: .; J gene: TRBJ2-3; D gene: TRBD2; V gene: TRBV7-2; CDR3 DNA: TGTGCCAGCAGCTTTAACGTAGCGGGGGGATTGGATACGCAGTATTTT; CDR3 protein: CASSFNVAGGLDTQYF
clone size: .; J gene: TRBJ2-3; D gene: .; V gene: TRBV9; CDR3 DNA: TGTGCCAGCAGCGCAGGGGGAGGGCCAGATACGCAGTATTTT; CDR3 protein: CASSAGGGPDTQYF
clone size: few; J gene: TRBJ2-1; D gene: .; V gene: TRBV28; CDR3 DNA: TGTGCCAGCCCTTCGCAGGACGGGAATGAGCAGTTCTTC; CDR3 protein: CASPSQDGNEQFF
clone size: .; J gene: TRBJ2-3; D gene: .; V gene: TRBV4-2; CDR3 DNA: TGTGCCAGCAGCCAAGAGGGGCACACTAGCACAGATACGCAGTATTTT; CDR3 protein: CASSQEGHTSTDTQYF
clone size: .; J gene: TRBJ2-5; D gene: .; V gene: TRBV5-1; CDR3 DNA: TGCGCCAGCACTGAGAATAGCCGAGAGACCCAGTACTTC; CDR3 protein: CASTENSRETQYF
clone size: .; J gene: TRBJ2-5; D gene: .; V gene: TRBV5-5; CDR3 DNA: TGTGCCAGCAGATACACAGGAGACCTCAAAGAGACCCAGTACTTC; CDR3 protein: CASRYTGDLKETQYF
clone size: .; J gene: TRBJ2-5; D gene: .; V gene: TRBV10-3; CDR3 DNA: TGTGCCATCAGTGACTCCGTAGCGCAAGAGACCCAGTACTTC; CDR3 protein: CAISDSVAQETQYF
clone size: .; J gene: TRBJ2-1; D gene: TRBD2; V gene: TRBV9; CDR3 DNA: TGTGCCAGCAGCGTAGTCGGAGCGGGAGGGGATGAGCAGTTCTTC; CDR3 protein: CASSVVGAGGDEQFF